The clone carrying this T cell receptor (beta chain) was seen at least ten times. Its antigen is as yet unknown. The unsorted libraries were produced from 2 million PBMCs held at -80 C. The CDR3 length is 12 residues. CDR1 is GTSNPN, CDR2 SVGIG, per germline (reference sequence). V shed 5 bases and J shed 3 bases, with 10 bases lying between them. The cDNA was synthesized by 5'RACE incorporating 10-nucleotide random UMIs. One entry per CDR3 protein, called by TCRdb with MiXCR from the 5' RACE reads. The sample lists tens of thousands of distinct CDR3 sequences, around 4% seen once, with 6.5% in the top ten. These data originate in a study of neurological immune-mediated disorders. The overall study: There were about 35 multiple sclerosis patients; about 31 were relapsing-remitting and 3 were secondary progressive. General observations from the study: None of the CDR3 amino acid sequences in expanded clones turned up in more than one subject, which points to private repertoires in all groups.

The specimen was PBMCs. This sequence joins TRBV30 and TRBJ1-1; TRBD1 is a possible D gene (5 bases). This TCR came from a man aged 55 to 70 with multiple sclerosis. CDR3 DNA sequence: TGTGCCTGGGTAGACAGTTACACTGAAGCTTTCTTT. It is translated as CAWVDSYTEAFF.